The rows below give T cell receptor beta chains drawn from one sample of a study of post-analysis software for immune sequencing data. TCRdb re-derived calls from the PCR reads in MiXCR, one entry per CDR3 protein. Of some 890,000 distinct CDR3 sequences listed, about 53% are singletons. Specimen: blood. The receptors originated from a girl between 10 and 17 years old with multiple sclerosis. Each CDR3 is given with its conserved first and last residue. D genes are given only for firm matches. Some rows have no size entry. The others give once, few or many, or a class for an expanded clone.

V,D,J,length,size,CDR3,DNA
TRBV18,NA,TRBJ1-2,15,few,CASSPQRSSPWIYTF,TGTGCCAGCTCACCACAGCGCTCAAGCCCTTGGATCTACACCTTC
TRBV4-1,TRBD1,TRBJ1-2,15,NA,CASSLPDREAYGYTF,TGCGCCAGCAGCCTACCGGACAGGGAAGCCTATGGCTACACCTTC
TRBV12-3/TRBV12-4,NA,TRBJ2-1,13,few,CASSLWDNNEQFF,TGTGCCAGCAGTTTATGGGACAACAATGAGCAGTTCTTC
TRBV3-1,NA,TRBJ1-4,16,NA,CASSQQVTASPEKLFF,TGTGCCAGCAGCCAACAGGTGACCGCCTCCCCTGAAAAACTGTTTTTT
TRBV29-1,NA,TRBJ1-1,13,few,CGVASRLGTEAFF,TGCGGCGTTGCTAGCCGACTGGGCACTGAAGCTTTCTTT
TRBV5-5,NA,TRBJ2-5,13,NA,CASTLGRVETQYF,TGTGCCAGCACCCTGGGAAGGGTAGAGACCCAGTACTTC
TRBV5-1,NA,TRBJ2-3,18,NA,CASSLDPLPILETDTQYF,TGCGCCAGCAGCTTGGACCCGCTGCCTATCCTGGAGACAGATACGCAGTATTTT
TRBV4-1,TRBD1,TRBJ2-7,16,NA,CASSQVTAGGLGEQYF,TGCGCCAGCAGCCAAGTCACGGCAGGGGGTTTAGGCGAGCAGTACTTC
TRBV5-1,TRBD1,TRBJ1-2,13,few,CASSVGQIYGYTF,TGCGCCAGCAGCGTGGGACAGATCTATGGCTACACCTTC
TRBV7-2,TRBD1,TRBJ2-7,14,many,CASNRDSSSYEQYF,TGTGCCAGCAACCGGGACAGTTCCTCCTACGAGCAGTACTTC
TRBV5-5,NA,TRBJ2-7,13,few,CASSSGFPYEQYF,TGTGCCAGCAGCTCAGGGTTTCCCTACGAGCAGTACTTC
TRBV25-1,TRBD2,TRBJ2-1,16,NA,CASSAYGTGGYNEQFF,TGTGCCAGCAGTGCTTATGGGACCGGGGGGTACAATGAGCAGTTCTTC
TRBV7-9,TRBD2,TRBJ2-1,16,NA,CASTPFGGVGVNEQFF,TGTGCCAGCACCCCCTTTGGGGGGGTGGGCGTCAATGAGCAGTTCTTC
TRBV7-2,NA,TRBJ1-1,14,NA,CASSLRWRNTEAFF,TGTGCCAGCAGCTTACGGTGGAGGAACACTGAAGCTTTCTTT
TRBV20-1,NA,TRBJ2-5,15,NA,CSARDGLRNQETQYF,TGCAGTGCTAGAGATGGGCTCAGGAACCAAGAGACCCAGTACTTC
TRBV7-9,TRBD1,TRBJ2-5,14,NA,CASSLTGAPQTQYF,TGTGCCAGCAGCTTAACAGGGGCTCCGCAGACCCAGTACTTC
TRBV3-1,NA,TRBJ2-7,14,NA,CASSLTVPSYEQYF,TGTGCCAGCAGCTTGACAGTACCCTCCTACGAGCAGTACTTC
TRBV12-3/TRBV12-4,TRBD1,TRBJ2-1,15,NA,CASSLRGTAYNEQFF,TGTGCCAGCAGTTTGAGGGGGACAGCATACAATGAGCAGTTCTTC
TRBV15,TRBD1,TRBJ1-5,14,NA,CATSRDRGNQPQHF,TGTGCCACCAGCAGGGACAGGGGAAATCAGCCCCAGCATTTT
TRBV6-1,TRBD2,TRBJ2-3,20,NA,CASAPRSSGTPQRSADTQYF,TGTGCCAGCGCCCCTCGTTCTAGCGGGACCCCTCAGAGGTCCGCGGATACGCAGTATTTT
TRBV15,TRBD2,TRBJ2-1,13,NA,CATSGTSVDEQFF,TGTGCCACCAGCGGTACTAGCGTCGATGAGCAGTTCTTC
TRBV29-1,NA,TRBJ2-7,11,few,CSVELTYEQYF,TGCAGCGTTGAGTTAACCTACGAGCAGTACTTC
TRBV5-1,NA,TRBJ2-5,14,NA,CASSWAGYAETQYF,TGCGCCAGCAGCTGGGCCGGCTATGCGGAGACCCAGTACTTC
TRBV7-2,NA,TRBJ2-7,14,NA,CASSLMGGGYEQYF,TGTGCCAGCAGCTTAATGGGGGGCGGCTACGAGCAGTACTTC
TRBV29-1,TRBD1,TRBJ1-2,11,NA,CSVGQVHGYTF,TGCAGCGTCGGACAGGTTCATGGCTACACCTTC
TRBV5-1,TRBD2,TRBJ2-4,16,NA,CASSLGTSGSWDIQYF,TGCGCCAGCAGCTTGGGGACGAGCGGGAGTTGGGACATTCAGTACTTC
TRBV12-3/TRBV12-4,NA,TRBJ1-5,16,NA,CASSLEAPRVNQPQHF,TGTGCCAGCAGTTTAGAAGCCCCGAGGGTCAATCAGCCCCAGCATTTT
TRBV20-1,TRBD1,TRBJ1-5,13,few,CSAKTGGNQPQHF,TGCAGTGCTAAAACAGGGGGCAATCAGCCCCAGCATTTT
TRBV5-1,TRBD1,TRBJ1-1,16,few,CASSLLRTGENTEAFF,TGCGCCAGCAGCTTGCTACGGACAGGGGAGAACACTGAAGCTTTCTTT
TRBV29-1,NA,TRBJ2-5,12,NA,CSLSVNQETQYF,TGCAGCCTCAGTGTAAACCAAGAGACCCAGTACTTC
TRBV10-3,NA,TRBJ2-5,13,few,CAISEPSAASQYF,TGTGCCATCAGTGAGCCTAGCGCGGCTTCGCAGTACTTC
TRBV14,TRBD2,TRBJ2-1,14,NA,CASSQGLARVGQFF,TGTGCCAGCAGCCAGGGACTAGCGAGGGTCGGGCAGTTCTTC
TRBV6-1,NA,TRBJ2-6,18,NA,CASTLTAGASSGANVLTF,TGTGCCAGCACCCTCACGGCAGGGGCCAGCTCTGGGGCCAACGTCCTGACTTTC
TRBV28,NA,TRBJ1-2,15,few,CASSSDHSDRYGYTF,TGTGCCAGCAGTTCCGACCACTCAGATCGCTATGGCTACACCTTC
TRBV4-2,TRBD2,TRBJ2-3,16,few,CASSHFRERGADTQYF,TGTGCCAGCAGCCACTTCCGAGAGCGGGGGGCCGATACGCAGTATTTT
TRBV7-2,NA,TRBJ2-3,17,NA,CASSPAFAGRGTDTQYF,TGTGCCAGCAGTCCGGCCTTTGCGGGAAGGGGTACAGATACGCAGTATTTT
TRBV2,NA,TRBJ1-1,10,NA,CASMGNEAFF,TGTGCCAGCATGGGAAATGAAGCTTTCTTT
TRBV7-9,NA,TRBJ1-4,12,NA,CASSPSSGKLFF,TGTGCCAGCAGCCCATCATCCGGGAAACTGTTTTTT
TRBV2,TRBD1,TRBJ2-7,12,NA,CARGQGAGEQYF,TGTGCCAGAGGACAGGGGGCTGGAGAGCAGTACTTC
TRBV6-1,NA,TRBJ1-2,16,NA,CASSEDPGHPNYGYTF,TGTGCCAGCAGTGAGGATCCGGGACACCCTAACTATGGCTACACCTTC
TRBV20-1,TRBD1,TRBJ2-7,20,NA,CSASLPTGTGGVIGPGEQYF,TGCAGTGCTTCACTCCCGACCGGGACAGGGGGCGTGATTGGCCCGGGGGAGCAGTACTTC
TRBV5-1,TRBD1,TRBJ2-3,15,NA,CASSRQGYGTDTQYF,TGCGCCAGCAGCAGACAGGGATACGGCACAGATACGCAGTATTTT
TRBV9,TRBD2,TRBJ2-1,15,NA,CASSVGTRESDEQFF,TGTGCCAGCAGCGTAGGGACTAGGGAGAGTGATGAGCAGTTCTTC
TRBV10-3,TRBD2,TRBJ2-3,14,few,CAISSSGYTDTQYF,TGTGCCATCAGTTCTAGCGGTTACACAGATACGCAGTATTTT
TRBV4-2,TRBD2,TRBJ2-3,17,NA,CASSPPGTSGSGDTQYF,TGTGCCAGCAGCCCCCCCGGGACTAGCGGGAGTGGAGATACGCAGTATTTT
TRBV9,NA,TRBJ1-1,13,NA,CASSSAGNTEAFF,TGTGCCAGCAGCTCCGCGGGGAACACTGAAGCTTTCTTT
TRBV7-9,TRBD2,TRBJ2-1,18,NA,CASSLDATSGRTNNEQFF,TGTGCCAGCAGCTTAGATGCGACTAGCGGGAGGACAAACAATGAGCAGTTCTTC
TRBV5-1,NA,TRBJ2-3,16,NA,CASSLAAPASTDTQYF,TGCGCCAGCAGCTTGGCAGCTCCTGCTAGCACAGATACGCAGTATTTT
TRBV6-2/TRBV6-3,TRBD2,TRBJ2-3,13,NA,CACGRGGRDTQYF,TGCGCCTGTGGGCGGGGGGGCAGAGATACGCAGTATTTT